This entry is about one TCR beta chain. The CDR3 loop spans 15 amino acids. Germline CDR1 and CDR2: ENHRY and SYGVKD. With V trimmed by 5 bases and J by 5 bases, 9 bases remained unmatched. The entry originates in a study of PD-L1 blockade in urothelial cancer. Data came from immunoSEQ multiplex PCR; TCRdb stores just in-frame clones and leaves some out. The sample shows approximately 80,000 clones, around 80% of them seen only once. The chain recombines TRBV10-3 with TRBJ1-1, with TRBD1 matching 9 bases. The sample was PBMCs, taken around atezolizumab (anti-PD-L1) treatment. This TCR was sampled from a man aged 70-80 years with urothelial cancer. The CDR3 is CAISLRGQGGTEAFF. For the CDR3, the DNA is TGTGCCATCAGTTTAAGGGGACAGGGAGGAACTGAAGCTTTCTTT.